Shown below are 21 T cell receptor beta chains from a single sample sequenced in a study of T cell responses to AZD1222 COVID-19 vaccine. Data came from immunoSEQ multiplex PCR; TCRdb stores just in-frame clones and leaves some out. Among about 120,000 clones listed, roughly 88% were seen once. The source was peripheral blood, collected on day 0 of AZD1222 vaccination. The receptors were gathered from an adult in good health.

V usage is TRBV27 and J usage is TRBJ1-5; maybe TRBD1 (5 bases). V was cut by 3 bases and J by 10 bases, with 13 bases left in between. This CDR3 is 13 amino acids long. CDR1 is MNHEY and CDR2 is SMNVEV in the germline V gene (reference sequence). The CDR3 protein is CASSFQGTIPQHF. The CDR3 DNA reads as TGTGCCAGCAGTTTCCAGGGAACGATCCCCCAGCATTTT.

The CDR3 loop reads CASSEAGDSPAGEQFF. CDR3 nucleotide sequence: TGTGCCAGCAGTGAAGCCGGGGACTCCCCGGCAGGTGAGCAGTTCTTC. The chain joins TRBV6-1 to TRBJ2-1; the D gene is possibly TRBD2 (6 bases). The CDR3 contains 16 residues. The germline gives CDR1 MNHNS, CDR2 SASEGT. The V end lost 0 bases, the J end lost 9 bases, and 18 bases lay between the germline ends.

The CDR3 loop reads CASSPTSGRWRNNEQFF. The DNA of the CDR3 is TGTGCCAGCAGTCCCACTAGCGGGAGATGGAGGAACAATGAGCAGTTCTTC. The chain recombines TRBV2 with TRBJ2-1, with 11 nucleotides matching TRBD2. The length of the CDR3 is 17 residues. V lost 5 bases to trimming and J lost 5 bases; unmatched junction nucleotides: 11. Per the germline V gene, CDR1 is SNHLY and CDR2 is FYNNEI.

This clone was observed a handful of times. This sequence joins TRBV7-2 and TRBJ1-4, with 7 bases identical to TRBD1. V dropped 0 bases and J dropped 10; count of bases not matched to a gene: 5. The CDR3 is 14 residues long. The V gene's germline CDR1 is SGHTA and CDR2 FQGNSA. CDR3 sequence reads: CASSLARTGGKLFF. CDR3 DNA: TGTGCCAGCAGCTTAGCCAGGACAGGAGGAAAACTGTTTTTT.

V gene TRBV7-9 combines with J gene TRBJ2-7; D unclear. The length of the CDR3 is 14 residues. CDR1 and CDR2 from the germline V gene are SEHNR and FQNEAQ (reference sequence). Trimming took off 5 bases at V and 5 bases at J, with 16 bases between the two ends. The CDR3 here is CASSKDGFRDEQYF. In nucleotides, the CDR3 is TGTGCCAGCAGCAAAGACGGGTTTAGAGACGAGCAGTACTTC.

J is TRBJ2-7 and V is TRBV11-2, with TRBD1 matching 10 bases. V trimming: 3 bases; J trimming: 3 bases; junction bases outside the gene matches: 2. Germline values: CDR1 SGHAT, CDR2 FQNNGV. The CDR3 has 14 amino acids. The CDR3, as DNA: TGTGCCAGCAGCTTCGGGACAGGGGACTACGAGCAGTACTTC. Its protein product is CASSFGTGDYEQYF.

The V and J genes are TRBV11-1 and TRBJ1-2; D call uncertain. From germline, CDR1 is SGHAT and CDR2 FQDESV (reference sequence). The CDR3 consists of 13 residues. Trimming pared 0 bases from V and 4 bases from J, leaving 6 bases between. This CDR3 reads CASSLATTYGYTF. CDR3 in DNA: TGTGCCAGCAGCTTAGCAACTACCTATGGCTACACCTTC.

This chain uses TRBV29-1 with TRBJ2-1, with TRBD2 identical over 9 bases. CDR1 SQVTM and CDR2 ANQGSEA come from the germline V gene. The CDR3 sequence is 13 residues long. V gave up 5 bases and J gave up 5 bases; unmatched junction bases: 4. DNA for the CDR3: TGCAGCGTTAGCGGGAGGTTTCACAATGAGCAGTTCTTC. It is translated as CSVSGRFHNEQFF.

The genes are TRBV4-3 and TRBJ1-4; D remains ambiguous. Deletions cut 1 base from V and 0 bases from J, with 15 bases between. Looked up from germline, CDR1 is LGHNA and CDR2 is YSLEER. CDR3 length: 18 amino acids. CDR3 protein: CASSQVLSGQTTNEKLFF. CDR3 DNA sequence: TGCGCCAGCAGCCAAGTTTTAAGCGGGCAGACAACTAATGAAAAACTGTTTTTT.

This clone was seen a single time. J is TRBJ1-1 and V is TRBV6-2 or TRBV6-3; D is unresolved. Germline V gene sequence: CDR1 MNHEY, CDR2 SVGEGT. The CDR3 has 13 amino acids. V was pared by 5 bases and J by 4 bases, with 11 bases between. In DNA form, the CDR3 reads TGTGCCAGCAGTAACAGATGGGGCACTGAAGCTTTCTTT. Its translation: CASSNRWGTEAFF.

The rearrangement links TRBV11-2 to TRBJ2-2; 7 bases map to TRBD2. CDR3 length equals 15 residues. Germline V CDR1 and CDR2: SGHAT, FQNNGV. Trimming at V came to 0 bases and at J to 4 bases, leaving 2 bases not matched to a gene. The CDR3, as DNA: TGTGCCAGCAGCTTAGACGGGAGGAGCACCGGGGAGCTGTTTTTT. Translated: CASSLDGRSTGELFF.

The chain combines TRBV5-4 with TRBJ2-1, with D uncertain. Trimming left V 0 bases short and J 6 bases short, with 10 bases between. The CDR3 is 14 amino acids. Germline V gene lookup returns CDR1 SGHNT and CDR2 YYREEE (reference sequence). CDR3 sequence (DNA): TGTGCCAGCAGCTTGGACAGTAGATCCAATGAGCAGTTCTTC. This codes for CASSLDSRSNEQFF.

The chain has TRBV12-3 or TRBV12-4 and TRBJ1-5; no clear D. V lost 3 bases, J lost 5 bases, and 8 bases lay in between. The CDR3 is made up of 13 amino acids. CDR3 DNA: TGTGCCAGCAGTTTTACGGGTCATCAGCCCCAGCATTTT. Its translation is CASSFTGHQPQHF.

The chain combines TRBV7-9 with TRBJ2-6; 10 positions match TRBD2. CDR1 and CDR2 (germline): SEHNR, FQNEAQ (reference sequence). The V segment lost 1 base and the J segment 0 bases; nucleotides outside the gene matches: 6. The CDR3 runs to 19 residues. CDR3 sequence: CASSLGGLADYSGANVLTF. For the CDR3, the DNA is TGTGCCAGCAGCTTAGGAGGACTAGCGGATTACTCTGGGGCCAACGTCCTGACTTTC.

The chain recombines TRBV6-6 with TRBJ2-4; D is ambiguous. Germline loops: CDR1 MNHNY, CDR2 SVGAGI (reference sequence). The V end lost 6 bases, the J end lost 2 bases, and 11 bases lay between the germline ends. The CDR3 covers 14 residues. The DNA for the CDR3 is TGTGCCAGCAGCGAGATTAGTACCAAAAACATTCAGTACTTC. As protein: CASSEISTKNIQYF.

The rearrangement links TRBV27 to TRBJ2-5, with TRBD1 matching over 9 bases. CDR1 and CDR2 (germline): MNHEY, SMNVEV (reference sequence). V shed 4 bases, J shed 5 bases, and the junction held 14 bases outside the gene matches. There are 17 residues in the CDR3. CDR3 in amino acids: CASSYRPRTGARETQYF. The DNA of the CDR3 is TGTGCCAGCAGTTATAGGCCCCGGACAGGGGCCCGGGAGACCCAGTACTTC.

This chain joins TRBV28 and TRBJ1-3, with D maybe TRBD1 (5 bases). Germline CDR1 is MDHEN and CDR2 is SYDVKM. This CDR3 has 12 residues. Trimming shortened V by 5 bases and J by 9 bases, and 11 bases separated the two germline ends. CDR3: CASSRGTGTIYF. In DNA form, the CDR3 reads TGTGCCAGCAGTCGTGGGACCGGCACCATATATTTT.

In this sample, this clone turned up once. This rearrangement joins TRBV19 to TRBJ2-2; TRBD2 matches 8 bases. CDR1 is LNHDA and CDR2 is SQIVND in the germline V gene (reference sequence). The CDR3 consists of 14 residues. V lost 6 bases and J lost 5; bases outside the gene matches: 5. The CDR3 region has the DNA TGTGCCAGTAGGAAACTAGCGGAAACCGGGGAGCTGTTTTTT. Residues: CASRKLAETGELFF.

The chain has TRBV28 and TRBJ2-1; possible D gene TRBD2, 7 bases. V was shortened by 5 bases and J by 9 bases, with 23 bases between the two germline ends. Germline V lookup: CDR1 MDHEN, CDR2 SYDVKM. The CDR3 totals 16 residues. In DNA form, the CDR3 reads TGTGCCAGCAGTCCTAAAGGGGGGGGAAGGAAAGGTGAGCAGTTCTTC. This gives the protein CASSPKGGGRKGEQFF. The full variable domain, in which reference TRBV28 and TRBJ2-1 provide the parts outside the CDR3, is DVKVTQSSRYLVKRTGEKVFLECVQDMDHENMFWYRQDPGLGLRLIYFSYDVKMKEKGDIPEGYSVSREKKERFSLILESASTNQTSMYLCASSPKGGGRKGEQFFGPGTRLTVL.

This clone was recorded only once. Germline is not matched at one junction end, which may reflect a read error. The rearrangement uses TRBV6-5 and TRBJ2-1; 11 nucleotides line up with TRBD2. This CDR3 has 14 residues. Per the germline V gene, CDR1 is MNHEY and CDR2 is SVGAGI. This chain's CDR3 is CASSYSGSGGGLLF. DNA of the CDR3: TGTGCCAGCAGTTACTCTGGTAGCGGGGGGGGTCTGCTCTTC.

This chain joins TRBV11-2 and TRBJ2-6; TRBD2 agrees at 8 bases. The trim removed 5 bases at V and 4 bases at J, leaving 16 bases unmatched. Germline values: CDR1 SGHAT, CDR2 FQNNGV. This CDR3 comprises 19 residues. CDR3 sequence reads: CASSAQRGIWSSGANVLTF. The DNA of the CDR3 is TGTGCCAGCAGCGCACAGCGGGGGATCTGGTCTTCAGGGGCCAACGTCCTGACTTTC. Full variable domain (rest looked up from reference TRBV11-2 and TRBJ2-6): EAGVAQSPRYKIIEKRQSVAFWCNPISGHATLYWYQQILGQGPKLLIQFQNNGVVDDSQLPKDRFSAERLKGVDSTLKIQPAKLEDSAVYLCASSAQRGIWSSGANVLTFGAGSRLTVL.